The 27 T cell receptor beta chains below all came from one sample that was sequenced in a study of blood T cell repertoires in COVID-19. Only in-frame clones appear in the TCRdb table, and some are missing; sequencing was by immunoSEQ multiplex PCR. The sample includes over 50,000 clones, about nine tenths of them seen just once. The sequencing input was peripheral blood. Receptors originate from a human donor in a cohort sampled during active COVID-19.

This rearrangement joins TRBV28 to TRBJ1-3; weak D call: TRBD1 (5 bases). V was shortened by 8 bases and J by 1 base, with 18 bases between the two germline ends. From germline, CDR1 is MDHEN and CDR2 SYDVKM. The CDR3 extends over 16 amino acids. The CDR3 coding sequence is TGTGCCAGCCTCCCCGGGGGGGAACAATCTGGAAACACCATATATTTT. It specifies CASLPGGEQSGNTIYF.

This rearrangement joins TRBV25-1 to TRBJ1-2; possible D gene TRBD1, 6 bases. From germline, CDR1 is MGHDK and CDR2 SYGVNS. This CDR3 contains 13 residues. V was trimmed by 4 bases and J by 11 bases, leaving 17 bases between them. The CDR3 DNA reads TGTGCCAGCAGTGGGCCGAATACAGGGTTATACACCTTC. This gives the protein CASSGPNTGLYTF.

With respect to this clone: The sample carries other DNA sequences with the same CDR3. As DNA, the CDR3 is TGTGCTAGCGGACGGGACAATCAGCCCCAGCATTTT. The encoded protein is CASGRDNQPQHF. The rearrangement joins TRBV5-5 to TRBJ1-5; no clear D. This CDR3 has 12 residues. Germline CDR1 SGHKS, CDR2 YYEKEE (reference sequence).

This chain joins TRBV24-1 and TRBJ2-1, with D perhaps TRBD2 (5 bases). The CDR3 has 14 residues. V was clipped by 5 bases and J by 0 bases, with 7 bases between them. The germline CDR1 and CDR2 sequences are KGHDR and SFDVKD. CDR3: CATSVGSSYNEQFF. The DNA for the CDR3 is TGTGCCACCAGTGTGGGGAGCTCCTACAATGAGCAGTTCTTC.

The chain combines TRBV28 with TRBJ1-5; D is undetermined. Germline CDR1 reads MDHEN; CDR2 reads SYDVKM. The CDR3 is made up of 14 amino acids. Trimming took off 8 bases at V and 1 base at J, with 12 bases between the two ends. This CDR3 is CASGELYSNQPQHF. The CDR3 DNA reads TGTGCCAGCGGGGAGCTATACAGCAATCAGCCCCAGCATTTT.

V and J are TRBV5-1 and TRBJ1-6; D perhaps matches TRBD1 (5 bases). V was shortened by 5 bases and J by 6 bases, with 12 bases between the two germline ends. There are 14 residues in the CDR3. The germline gives CDR1 SGHRS, CDR2 YFSETQ. The CDR3 spells CASRRPGGNSPLHF. DNA of the CDR3: TGCGCCAGCAGGCGACCCGGGGGTAATTCACCCCTCCACTTT.

V gene TRBV29-1 combines with J gene TRBJ1-2; 8 bases map to TRBD1. This CDR3 region has 13 residues. Trimming took 4 bases from V and 8 from J; bases not matched to a gene: 9. The germline CDR1 and CDR2 sequences are SQVTM and ANQGSEA. The CDR3 protein is CSVAGQGGRGYTF. CDR3 in DNA: TGCAGCGTTGCTGGACAGGGCGGTCGCGGCTACACCTTC.

The V and J genes are TRBV18 and TRBJ2-3; 10 nucleotides line up with TRBD2. The ends lost 5 bases at V and 3 bases at J; junction bases unmatched: 2. Germline CDR1 is KGHSH and CDR2 is LQKENI. The CDR3 extends over 14 amino acids. In DNA, the CDR3 is TGTGCCAGCTCATCACTAGCGGGGACAGATACGCAGTATTTT. This translates into CASSSLAGTDTQYF.

This chain joins TRBV10-3 and TRBJ2-5, with 11 bases aligning to TRBD2. V was pared by 5 bases and J by 1 base, with 6 bases of the junction left unmatched. Germline CDR1 reads ENHRY; CDR2 reads SYGVKD. The CDR3 has 16 residues. CDR3 protein: CAISSAGTSGQETQYF. CDR3 DNA sequence: TGTGCCATCAGTTCGGCCGGGACTAGCGGCCAAGAGACCCAGTACTTC.

This clone was seen a single time. This rearrangement joins TRBV5-4 to TRBJ1-3, with D uncertain. V lost 4 bases to trimming and J lost 0 bases, with 14 bases between them. The CDR3 spans 16 residues. Germline V gene data show CDR1 as SGHNT and CDR2 as YYREEE (reference sequence). CDR3 DNA: TGTGCCAGCAGCCAAGAGGGAGCTAGCTCTGGAAACACCATATATTTT. Translating gives CASSQEGASSGNTIYF.

V gene TRBV28 combines with J gene TRBJ1-6; D remains ambiguous. This CDR3 has 12 amino acids. Trimming took 7 bases from V and 10 from J, leaving 11 bases between them. Looked up from germline, CDR1 is MDHEN and CDR2 is SYDVKM. CDR3 in DNA: TGTGCCAGCAACGTCGGCGGGTCACCCCTCCACTTT. The encoded protein is CASNVGGSPLHF.

The V gene is TRBV27, the J gene TRBJ2-5; TRBD1 might be the D (5 bases). The CDR3 contains 14 residues. V was shortened by 4 bases and J by 0 bases, with 9 bases between the two germline ends. Looked up from germline, CDR1 is MNHEY and CDR2 is SMNVEV (reference sequence). CDR3 DNA sequence: TGTGCCAGCAGTTGGACAACCCACCAAGAGACCCAGTACTTC. Protein product: CASSWTTHQETQYF.

This rearrangement joins TRBV7-2 to TRBJ2-2, with TRBD2 identical over 9 bases. V lost 5 bases to trimming and J lost 4 bases; unmatched junction nucleotides: 5. This CDR3 region has 15 residues. The germline gives CDR1 SGHTA, CDR2 FQGNSA. CDR3 in amino acids: CASSRSGRGTGELFF. The CDR3 DNA reads as TGTGCCAGCAGCCGTAGCGGGAGAGGCACCGGGGAGCTGTTTTTT. The full variable domain, rest sourced from reference TRBV7-2 and TRBJ2-2, is GAGVSQSPSNKVTEKGKDVELRCDPISGHTALYWYRQSLGQGLEFLIYFQGNSAPDKSGLPSDRFSAERTGGSVSTLTIQRTQQEDSAVYLCASSRSGRGTGELFFGEGSRLTVL.

This clone was recorded once. The chain couples TRBV7-8 to TRBJ2-1, with 9 bases matching TRBD1. CDR1 is SGHVS and CDR2 is FQNEAQ in the germline V gene. The CDR3 is 16 amino acids. After removal of 5 bases from V and 1 base from J, the junction contained 6 bases not matched to a gene. CDR3 nucleotides: TGTGCCAGCAGCCGACACAGGGGGCAATCCTACAATGAGCAGTTCTTC. Its translation: CASSRHRGQSYNEQFF.

As regards this clone: An end of the junction does not agree with germline; a read error may underlie this. The chain carries TRBV6-2 or TRBV6-3 and TRBJ2-2, with TRBD1 identical over 7 bases. Germline CDR1 and CDR2: MNHEY and SVGEGT. This CDR3 comprises 17 residues. CDR3 region: CASSYSATGPNAGELFF. In DNA, the CDR3 is TGTGCCAGCAGTTACTCTGCGACAGGGCCGAACGCCGGGGAGCTGTTTTTT.

The genes are TRBV12-3 or TRBV12-4 and TRBJ2-7; D is unclear. CDR3 length: 12 residues. Trimming took 3 bases from V and 1 from J, leaving 4 bases between them. CDR3 protein: CASSFASYEQYF. CDR3 sequence (DNA): TGTGCCAGCAGTTTTGCGTCCTACGAGCAGTACTTC.

The V call is TRBV7-2, the J call TRBJ2-7; D unresolved. CDR1 SGHTA and CDR2 FQGNSA come from the germline V gene. V shed 2 bases and J shed 0 bases, with 8 bases lying between them. The CDR3 consists of 14 residues. CDR3 DNA sequence: TGTGCCAGCAGCTTACTAGTCCGCTCCTACGAGCAGTACTTC. Amino acid sequence: CASSLLVRSYEQYF.

The V call is TRBV28, the J call TRBJ1-1; the D gene is possibly TRBD1 (5 bases). The V gene lost 7 bases and the J gene lost 1 base, with 16 bases spanning the gap. Germline V gives CDR1 MDHEN, CDR2 SYDVKM. The CDR3 loop spans 15 amino acids. This CDR3 is CASTPQSTANTEAFF. CDR3 nucleotide sequence: TGTGCCAGCACCCCACAATCGACAGCGAACACTGAAGCTTTCTTT. The full variable domain, in which reference TRBV28 and TRBJ1-1 provide the parts outside the CDR3, is DVKVTQSSRYLVKRTGEKVFLECVQDMDHENMFWYRQDPGLGLRLIYFSYDVKMKEKGDIPEGYSVSREKKERFSLILESASTNQTSMYLCASTPQSTANTEAFFGQGTRLTVV.

The chain combines TRBV5-6 with TRBJ2-5; a possible D gene is TRBD1 (5 bases). The V gene's germline CDR1 is SGHDT and CDR2 YYEEEE. V gave up 2 bases and J gave up 2 bases, with 19 bases separating them. The CDR3 has 17 residues. The CDR3 sequence is CASSFGGTGALQETQYF. CDR3 DNA: TGTGCCAGCAGCTTCGGCGGTACAGGAGCTCTTCAAGAGACCCAGTACTTC.

The J gene is TRBJ2-7, the V gene TRBV5-3, with TRBD2 as a possible D gene (6 bases). TRBV5-3 falls under the ORF class, with uncertain function. The V end lost 1 base, the J end lost 3 bases, and 8 bases lay between the germline ends. The CDR3 contains 13 residues. The CDR3, as DNA: TGTGCCAGAAGCTTGTCCGGGAGCTACGAGCAGTACTTC. Translated, it gives CARSLSGSYEQYF.

The chain has TRBV5-1 and TRBJ2-2; no reliable D call. Deletions cut 1 base from V and 1 base from J, with 20 bases between. The germline V gene encodes CDR1 SGHRS and CDR2 YFSETQ. The CDR3 spans 19 residues. The CDR3 coding sequence is TGCGCCAGCAGCTTGAATCCCTCAGGCCCAACCTTGAACACCGGGGAGCTGTTTTTT. Translating it yields CASSLNPSGPTLNTGELFF.

The chain is built from TRBV7-8 and TRBJ1-2; TRBD1 agrees at 7 bases. CDR1 SGHVS and CDR2 FQNEAQ come from the germline V gene. V gave up 5 bases and J gave up 4 bases; unmatched junction bases: 10. CDR3 length equals 15 residues. The DNA for the CDR3 is TGTGCCAGCAGCCTTCGACAGGGACGGGTCTATGGCTACACCTTC. It codes for CASSLRQGRVYGYTF. Together with reference TRBV7-8 and TRBJ1-2, the CDR3 gives the full variable domain: GAGVSQSPRYKVAKRGQDVALRCDPISGHVSLFWYQQALGQGPEFLTYFQNEAQLDKSGLPSDRFFAERPEGSVSTLKIQRTQQEDSAVYLCASSLRQGRVYGYTFGSGTRLTVV.

This clone occurred once. The V and J genes are TRBV13 and TRBJ2-7; TRBD1 aligns across 10 bases. The ends lost 5 bases at V and 4 bases at J; junction bases unmatched: 8. CDR3 length equals 15 residues. The germline V gene encodes CDR1 PRHDT and CDR2 FYEKMQ (reference sequence). The chain's CDR3 is CASSQLRDRGYEQYF. CDR3 DNA: TGTGCCAGCAGCCAACTCCGGGACAGGGGTTACGAGCAGTACTTC.

The chain is built from TRBV7-8 and TRBJ2-3; weak D call: TRBD2 (6 bases). With 5 bases removed from V and 0 bases from J, the gap between germline ends came to 12 bases. The CDR3 is made up of 15 amino acids. Per germline, CDR1 SGHVS and CDR2 FQNEAQ. The CDR3 sequence: CASSPGTSSTDTQYF. The CDR3 DNA is TGTGCCAGCAGCCCCGGGACTTCTAGCACAGATACGCAGTATTTT.

The rearrangement links TRBV6-6 to TRBJ2-2, with no clear D. Trimming pared 7 bases from V and 6 bases from J, leaving 12 bases between. Germline assignment: CDR1 MNHNY and CDR2 SVGAGI (reference sequence). This CDR3 is built from 13 residues. The CDR3 loop reads CASIYKLSGELFF. The CDR3 bases are TGTGCCAGCATATACAAACTATCCGGGGAGCTGTTTTTT.

The rearrangement links TRBV24-1 to TRBJ1-5; 7 bases agree with TRBD1. Unmatched junction bases numbered 3, after V lost 2 bases and J lost 3 bases. Germline V gene sequence: CDR1 KGHDR, CDR2 SFDVKD. The CDR3 has 15 residues. The CDR3 coding sequence is TGTGCCACCAGTGATTCCGGGACAGTCAATCAGCCCCAGCATTTT. Translation gives CATSDSGTVNQPQHF.

The J gene is TRBJ1-2, the V gene TRBV6-5; maybe TRBD1 (5 bases). V was trimmed by 2 bases and J by 13 bases, leaving 17 bases between them. Per germline, CDR1 MNHEY and CDR2 SVGAGI. The CDR3 is 13 amino acids. CDR3 protein: CASSYAGLRGSTF. The CDR3 nucleotides are TGTGCCAGCAGTTACGCGGGACTCCGAGGGTCCACCTTC.